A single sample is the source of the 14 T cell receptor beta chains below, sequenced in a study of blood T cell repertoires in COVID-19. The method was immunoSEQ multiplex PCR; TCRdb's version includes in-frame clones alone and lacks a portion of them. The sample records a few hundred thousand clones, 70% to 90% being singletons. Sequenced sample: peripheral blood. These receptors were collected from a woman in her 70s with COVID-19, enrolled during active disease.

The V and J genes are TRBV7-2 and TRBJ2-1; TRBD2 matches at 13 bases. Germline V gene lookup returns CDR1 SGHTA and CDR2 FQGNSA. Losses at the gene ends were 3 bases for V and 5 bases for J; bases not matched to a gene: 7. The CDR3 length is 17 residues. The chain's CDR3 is CASSFTSGGVFNNEQFF. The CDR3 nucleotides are TGTGCCAGCAGCTTCACTAGCGGGGGGGTATTTAACAATGAGCAGTTCTTC.

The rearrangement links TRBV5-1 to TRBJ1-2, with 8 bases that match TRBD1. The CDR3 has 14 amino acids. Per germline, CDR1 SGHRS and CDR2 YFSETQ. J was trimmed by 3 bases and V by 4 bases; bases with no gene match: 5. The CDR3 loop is CASSTSTGDYGYTF. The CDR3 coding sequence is TGCGCCAGCAGCACCTCGACAGGGGACTATGGCTACACCTTC.

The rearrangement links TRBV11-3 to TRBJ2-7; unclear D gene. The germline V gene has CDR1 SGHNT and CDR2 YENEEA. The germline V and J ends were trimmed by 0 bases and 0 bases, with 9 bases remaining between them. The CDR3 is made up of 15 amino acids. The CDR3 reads CASSLENLISYEQYF. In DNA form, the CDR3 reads TGTGCCAGCAGCTTAGAGAACTTAATCTCCTACGAGCAGTACTTC.

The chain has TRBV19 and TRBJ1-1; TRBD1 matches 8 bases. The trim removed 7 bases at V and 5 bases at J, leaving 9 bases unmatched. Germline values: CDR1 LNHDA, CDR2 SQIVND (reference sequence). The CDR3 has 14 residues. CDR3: CASKIQGALTEAFF. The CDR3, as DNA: TGTGCCAGTAAGATCCAGGGGGCGCTAACTGAAGCTTTCTTT.

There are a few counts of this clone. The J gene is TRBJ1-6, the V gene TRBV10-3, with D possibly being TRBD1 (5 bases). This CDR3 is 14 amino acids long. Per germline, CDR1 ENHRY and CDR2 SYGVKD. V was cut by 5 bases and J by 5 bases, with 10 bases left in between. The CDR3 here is CAISYRGNNSPLHF. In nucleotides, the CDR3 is TGTGCCATCAGTTATCGGGGGAATAATTCACCCCTCCACTTT.

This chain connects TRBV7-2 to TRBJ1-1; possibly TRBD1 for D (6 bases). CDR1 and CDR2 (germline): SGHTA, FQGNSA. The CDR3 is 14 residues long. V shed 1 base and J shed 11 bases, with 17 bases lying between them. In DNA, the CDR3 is TGTGCCAGCAGCTTAGGGGACAAAAGGGGTTCGGCTTTCTTT. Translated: CASSLGDKRGSAFF.

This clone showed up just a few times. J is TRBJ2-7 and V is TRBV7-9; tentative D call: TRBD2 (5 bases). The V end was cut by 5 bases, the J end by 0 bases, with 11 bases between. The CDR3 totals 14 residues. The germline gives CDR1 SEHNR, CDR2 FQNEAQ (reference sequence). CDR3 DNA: TGTGCCAGCAGCCCCTCGGGGAGCTCCTACGAGCAGTACTTC. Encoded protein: CASSPSGSSYEQYF.

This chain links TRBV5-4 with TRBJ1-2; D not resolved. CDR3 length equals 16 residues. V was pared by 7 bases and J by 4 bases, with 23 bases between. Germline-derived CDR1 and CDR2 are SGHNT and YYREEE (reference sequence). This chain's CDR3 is CASYILGSSHAYGYTF. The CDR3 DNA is TGTGCCAGCTACATCCTCGGGAGCAGCCATGCCTATGGCTACACCTTC.

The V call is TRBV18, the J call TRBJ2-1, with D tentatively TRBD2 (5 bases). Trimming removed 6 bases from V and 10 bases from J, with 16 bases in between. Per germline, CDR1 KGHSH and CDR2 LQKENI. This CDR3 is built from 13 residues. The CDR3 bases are TGTGCCAGCTCGCCCGGGGTCTCTGGGGAGCAGTTCTTC. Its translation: CASSPGVSGEQFF.

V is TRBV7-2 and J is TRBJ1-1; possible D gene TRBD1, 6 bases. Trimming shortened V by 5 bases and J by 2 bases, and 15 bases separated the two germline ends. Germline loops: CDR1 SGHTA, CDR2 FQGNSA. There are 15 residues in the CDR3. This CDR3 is CASSQLGQINTEAFF. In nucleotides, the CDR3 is TGTGCCAGCAGCCAGTTAGGACAGATAAACACTGAAGCTTTCTTT.

The CDR3 loop reads CASIGYRQGVGGYTF. In DNA, the CDR3 is TGTGCCAGCATCGGTTATAGACAGGGCGTTGGTGGCTACACCTTC. The rearrangement uses TRBV7-2 and TRBJ1-2; 7 positions agree with TRBD1. The germline CDR1 and CDR2 sequences are SGHTA and FQGNSA. The V segment lost 7 bases and the J segment 7 bases; nucleotides outside the gene matches: 15. The CDR3 consists of 15 residues.

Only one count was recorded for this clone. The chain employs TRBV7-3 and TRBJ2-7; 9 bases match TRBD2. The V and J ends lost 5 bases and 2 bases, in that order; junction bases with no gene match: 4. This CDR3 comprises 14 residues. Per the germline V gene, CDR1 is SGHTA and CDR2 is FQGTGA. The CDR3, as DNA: TGTGCCAGCAGCCCGCGGGAGGGCCCCTACGAGCAGTACTTC. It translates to CASSPREGPYEQYF. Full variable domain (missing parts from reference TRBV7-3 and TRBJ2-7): GAGVSQTPSNKVTEKGKYVELRCDPISGHTALYWYRQSLGQGPEFLIYFQGTGAADDSGLPNDRFFAVRPEGSVSTLKIQRTERGDSAVYLCASSPREGPYEQYFGPGTRLTVT.

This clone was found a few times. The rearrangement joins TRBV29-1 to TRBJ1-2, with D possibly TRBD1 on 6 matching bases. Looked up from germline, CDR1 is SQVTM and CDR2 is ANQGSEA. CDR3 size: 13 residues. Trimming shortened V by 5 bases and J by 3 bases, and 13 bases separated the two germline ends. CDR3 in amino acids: CSVSNREDYGYTF. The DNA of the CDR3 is TGCAGCGTTTCCAACAGGGAAGACTATGGCTACACCTTC. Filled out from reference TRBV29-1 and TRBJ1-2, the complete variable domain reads SAVISQKPSRDICQRGTSLTIQCQVDSQVTMMFWYRQQPGQSLTLIATANQGSEATYESGFVIDKFPISRPNLTFSTLTVSNMSPEDSSIYLCSVSNREDYGYTFGSGTRLTVV.

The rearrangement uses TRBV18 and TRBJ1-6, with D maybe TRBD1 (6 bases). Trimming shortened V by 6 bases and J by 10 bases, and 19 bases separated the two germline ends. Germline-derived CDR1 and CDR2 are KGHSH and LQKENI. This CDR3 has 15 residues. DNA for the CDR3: TGTGCCAGCTCCCCGACCCCAGGGGAAGGATCACCCCTCCACTTT. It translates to CASSPTPGEGSPLHF.